These T cell receptor beta chains were read from a single sample in a study of T cells in Graves' hyperthyroidism and ophthalmopathy. TCRdb re-derived calls from the multiplex PCR reads in MiXCR, one entry per CDR3 protein. Here the sample spans over 700,000 distinct CDR3 sequences, roughly 20% being singletons. The sample consisted of blood. Source of these receptors: a woman in her 50s with Graves' hyperthyroidism that later progressed to Graves' ophthalmopathy. Both conserved end residues are trimmed from each CDR3. Fields, in order: J gene, V gene, CDR3 protein.

j_gene: TRBJ2-7; v_gene: TRBV12-3/TRBV12-4; CDR3aa: ASRRQGVLEQY
j_gene: TRBJ2-3; v_gene: TRBV5-1; CDR3aa: ASSAGRGTDTQY
j_gene: TRBJ2-2; v_gene: TRBV9; CDR3aa: ASSSDRGENTGELF
j_gene: TRBJ2-2; v_gene: TRBV6-1; CDR3aa: ASRQSTGELF
j_gene: TRBJ2-5; v_gene: TRBV20-1; CDR3aa: SAGGTKQETQY
j_gene: TRBJ2-1; v_gene: TRBV11-2; CDR3aa: ASSSRSQGFSNEQF
j_gene: TRBJ2-1; v_gene: TRBV2; CDR3aa: ASSEAVGLAGNEQF
j_gene: TRBJ2-2; v_gene: TRBV7-3; CDR3aa: ASSTGTSPTGELF
j_gene: TRBJ1-3; v_gene: TRBV5-1; CDR3aa: ASRDSLSGNTIY
j_gene: TRBJ1-2; v_gene: TRBV7-8; CDR3aa: ASSHRPGRDYGYT